Below are 8 T cell receptor beta chains sequenced from a single sample in a study of Ad26.COV2.S vaccination and SARS-CoV-2 variants. Profiling relied on immunoSEQ multiplex PCR, and the TCRdb table lists in-frame clones only, not all of them. The repertoire includes some 370,000 clones, about four fifths of them detected once, and around 7.3% sits in the top ten. Treatment denoted: some 19 received Ad26.COV2.S at low or high dose, single or two shots; about 5 received placebo; per-sample allocation not given. Collection of the samples took place on day 63 after the first injection of vaccine or placebo. The sample was peripheral blood, taken in a trial of Ad26.COV2.S vaccine versus placebo. Receptors originate from a person between 18 and 59 years old who received the Ad26.COV2.S COVID-19 vaccine or a placebo.

The chain employs TRBV11-1 and TRBJ1-2; no firm D call. This CDR3 is 13 amino acids long. V gave up 6 bases and J gave up 4 bases, with 12 bases separating them. Germline-derived CDR1 and CDR2 are SGHAT and FQDESV (reference sequence). Written as DNA, the CDR3 is TGTGCCAGCAGGCCTTTGGCTAGCTATGGCTACACCTTC. This gives the protein CASRPLASYGYTF.

V usage is TRBV9 and J usage is TRBJ2-3; a possible D gene is TRBD2 (7 bases). The germline V gene encodes CDR1 SGDLS and CDR2 YYNGEE. The V end was cut by 4 bases, the J end by 6 bases, with 18 bases between. This CDR3 spans 15 amino acids. CDR3 coding DNA: TGTGCCAGCAGCCCCTCGGGGGGCCTCGCTGATACGCAGTATTTT. Translating it yields CASSPSGGLADTQYF.

V is TRBV7-9 and J is TRBJ1-3, with D unresolved. The CDR3 runs 16 residues. Germline lookup yields CDR1 SEHNR and CDR2 FQNEAQ (reference sequence). V dropped 5 bases and J dropped 7 bases, with 21 bases sitting between them. The CDR3 sequence: CASSPRETRPANTIYF. The CDR3 nucleotides are TGTGCCAGCAGCCCACGGGAAACCCGTCCGGCGAACACCATATATTTT.

This chain uses TRBV6-2 or TRBV6-3 with TRBJ2-1; D may be TRBD1 (6 bases). In germline, CDR1 is MNHEY, CDR2 SVGEGT. V lost 5 bases and J 3 bases, leaving 20 bases between the germline ends. This CDR3 comprises 17 residues. CDR3 DNA sequence: TGTGCCAGCAGTACTAACAGGGATTCGTGGTTCTACAATGAGCAGTTCTTC. This gives the protein CASSTNRDSWFYNEQFF.

The chain couples TRBV9 to TRBJ1-1; maybe TRBD1 (5 bases). The CDR3 length is 13 residues. V dropped 4 bases and J dropped 8 bases, with 15 bases sitting between them. Germline lookup yields CDR1 SGDLS and CDR2 YYNGEE. The DNA for the CDR3 is TGTGCCAGCAGCACGCGGGGGGGTTCCGAAGCTTTCTTT. Its translation: CASSTRGGSEAFF.

This chain uses TRBV6-6 with TRBJ2-7, with D maybe TRBD1 (6 bases). The germline V gene encodes CDR1 MNHNY and CDR2 SVGAGI (reference sequence). The CDR3 sequence is 13 residues long. Deletions cut 6 bases from V and 4 bases from J, with 13 bases between. CDR3 sequence reads: CASSLGQVYEQYF. In DNA, the CDR3 is TGTGCCAGCAGCCTGGGACAAGTTTACGAGCAGTACTTC.

This rearrangement joins TRBV11-2 to TRBJ2-1, with 10 bases fitting TRBD2. Germline CDR1 reads SGHAT; CDR2 reads FQNNGV. The CDR3 totals 16 residues. V was clipped by 0 bases and J by 2 bases; unmatched bases: 1. The CDR3 bases are TGTGCCAGCAGCTTAGAAGCGGGAGGGGCCTACAATGAGCAGTTCTTC. It yields the protein CASSLEAGGAYNEQFF.

Here the CDR3 reads CASSLVGAGYTF. The CDR3 DNA reads as TGCGCCAGCAGTTTGGTGGGGGCCGGCTACACCTTC. This sequence joins TRBV4-3 and TRBJ1-2; the D gene is possibly TRBD1 (6 bases). CDR3 length: 12 amino acids. Per the germline V gene, CDR1 is LGHNA and CDR2 is YSLEER. Trimming left V 6 bases short and J 8 bases short, with 13 bases between.